This TCR beta chain was obtained from a study of shared clonotypes between healthy human individuals. General observations from the study: Owing to a small donor count, the genetic and exposure-history diversity represented was limited. The naive CD4 repertoires of four donors were compared, and approximately 4.7% of clonotypes were shared. Across subsets, estimated richness was generally greater for naive than for memory populations.

Points on this clone: Its antigen is not known.

This CDR3 has 15 amino acids. Germline V lookup: CDR1 SGHTA, CDR2 FQGTGA. Trimming pared 1 base from V and 1 base from J, leaving 10 bases between. Deep-level assay runs were performed. Sequencing was performed with immunoSEQ multiplex PCR; in TCRdb, only in-frame clones are kept and a portion is missing. This sample has roughly 2.1 million clones, with around 93% found just once. Only CD45RO-negative cells positively selected for CCR7 counted as naive CD8 cells, so terminally differentiated effector memory CD45RA+ cells were excluded. Sequencing was done on a sample of naive CD8+ T cells from PBMCs. The chain links TRBV7-3 to TRBJ1-2, with D maybe TRBD1 (5 bases). The TCR comes from a man between 18 and 29 years old in good health. Some clones in this sample may be carry-over from other donors' samples. This CDR3 is CASSLNSGGNYGYTF. In DNA form, the CDR3 reads TGTGCCAGCAGCTTAAATTCTGGGGGTAACTATGGCTACACCTTC.